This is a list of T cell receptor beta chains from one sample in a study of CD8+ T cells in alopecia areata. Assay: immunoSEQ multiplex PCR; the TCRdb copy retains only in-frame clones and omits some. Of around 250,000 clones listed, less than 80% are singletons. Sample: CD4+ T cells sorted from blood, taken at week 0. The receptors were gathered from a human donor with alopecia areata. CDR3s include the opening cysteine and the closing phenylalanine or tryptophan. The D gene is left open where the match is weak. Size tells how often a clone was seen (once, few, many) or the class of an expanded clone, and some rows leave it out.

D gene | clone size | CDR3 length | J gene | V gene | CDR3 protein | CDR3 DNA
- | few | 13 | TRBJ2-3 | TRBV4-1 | CASSVTARYTQYF | TGCGCCAGCAGCGTGACGGCCCGGTATACGCAGTATTTT
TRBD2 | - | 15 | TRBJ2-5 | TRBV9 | CASSVEGLAEETQYF | TGTGCCAGCAGCGTAGAGGGACTAGCGGAAGAGACCCAGTACTTC
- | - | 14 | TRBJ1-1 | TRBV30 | CALVVRTANTEAFF | TGTGCCCTGGTCGTCCGGACAGCGAACACTGAAGCTTTCTTT
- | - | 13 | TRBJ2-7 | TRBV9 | CASSGLSSYEQYF | TGTGCCAGCAGTGGGTTGAGCTCCTACGAGCAGTACTTC
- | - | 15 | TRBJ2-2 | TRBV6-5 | CASRRGVEYTGELFF | TGTGCCAGCAGACGAGGGGTTGAGTACACCGGGGAGCTGTTTTTT
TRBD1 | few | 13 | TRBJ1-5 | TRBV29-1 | CSVAGQSNQPQHF | TGCAGCGTTGCGGGACAGAGCAATCAGCCCCAGCATTTT
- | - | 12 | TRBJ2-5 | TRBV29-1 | CSAGHAQETQYF | TGCAGCGCAGGACATGCGCAAGAGACCCAGTACTTC
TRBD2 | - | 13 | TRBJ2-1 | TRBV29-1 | CSVLPISGGEQFF | TGCAGCGTTTTGCCGATCTCGGGAGGGGAGCAGTTCTTC
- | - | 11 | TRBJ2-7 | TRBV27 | CASSFRTEQYF | TGTGCCAGCAGTTTCAGGACCGAGCAGTACTTC
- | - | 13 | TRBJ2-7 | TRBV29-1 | CSVVWRKNYEQYF | TGCAGCGTTGTATGGCGGAAGAACTACGAGCAGTACTTC
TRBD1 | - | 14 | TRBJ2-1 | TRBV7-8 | CASSLGQGARVQFF | TGTGCCAGCAGCTTAGGACAGGGGGCGAGGGTGCAGTTCTTC
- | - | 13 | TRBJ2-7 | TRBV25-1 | CASSRFTGREQYF | TGTGCCAGCAGTCGCTTTACAGGGCGCGAGCAGTACTTC
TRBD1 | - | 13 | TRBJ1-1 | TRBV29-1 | CSVEGAENTEAFF | TGCAGCGTCGAGGGGGCGGAGAACACTGAAGCTTTCTTT
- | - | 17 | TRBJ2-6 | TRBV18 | CASSPAGAVSGANVLTF | TGTGCCAGCTCACCTGCGGGCGCAGTCTCTGGGGCCAACGTCCTGACTTTC
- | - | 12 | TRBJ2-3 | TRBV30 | CAWSVSGDTQYF | TGTGCCTGGAGTGTATCTGGAGATACGCAGTATTTT
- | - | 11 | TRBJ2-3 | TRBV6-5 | CASSMRDTQYF | TGTGCCAGCAGTATGAGGGATACGCAGTATTTT
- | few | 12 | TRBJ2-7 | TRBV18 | CASSPSLYEQYF | TGTGCCAGCTCACCGTCCCTCTACGAGCAGTACTTC